The 19 T cell receptor beta chains below all came from one sample that was sequenced in a study of blood T cells in healthy people across ages. Together with a sample-barcoded 5' primer, a J-beta primer mix was included in a second PCR lasting about 7 to 11 cycles. TCRdb analysed the 5' RACE reads with MiXCR anew, one entry per CDR3 protein. Of 1.5 million to 2 million distinct CDR3 sequences detected, almost 35% appear once; the ten largest clones hold around 11%. The source material was blood. The receptors here all came from a woman younger than 45 in good health.

The chain joins TRBV4-1 to TRBJ2-5, with D uncertain. CDR3 length: 14 amino acids. Trimming removed 4 bases from V and 1 base from J, with 10 bases in between. The germline CDR1 and CDR2 sequences are MGHRA and YSYEKL. The CDR3 reads CASSPLDGQETQYF. CDR3 nucleotides: TGCGCCAGCAGCCCCTTGGACGGCCAAGAGACCCAGTACTTC.

This sequence joins TRBV5-1 and TRBJ2-5; TRBD2 aligns across 7 bases. The CDR3 length is 14 residues. CDR1 SGHRS and CDR2 YFSETQ come from the germline V gene. The V and J ends lost 10 bases and 1 base, in that order; junction bases with no gene match: 10. The CDR3 coding sequence is TGCGCCGGCACCTTAACGGGGGGCCAAGAGACCCAGTACTTC. Translating it yields CAGTLTGGQETQYF.

The chain uses TRBV10-3 and TRBJ2-1; 16 nucleotides match TRBD2. V was pared by 6 bases and J by 9 bases, with 8 bases of the junction left unmatched. The CDR3 is made up of 16 amino acids. In germline, CDR1 is ENHRY, CDR2 SYGVKD. CDR3 region: CAIRLGLAGGPGEQFF. CDR3 nucleotide sequence: TGTGCCATCAGATTGGGACTAGCGGGAGGGCCCGGTGAGCAGTTCTTC.

This chain connects TRBV24-1 to TRBJ2-5, with D uncertain. CDR1 KGHDR and CDR2 SFDVKD come from the germline V gene. The V gene lost 9 bases and the J gene lost 9 bases, with 13 bases spanning the gap. The CDR3 length is 11 residues. The CDR3 sequence: CATALDGAQYF. The CDR3 DNA reads TGTGCCACCGCACTTGATGGGGCCCAGTACTTC.

This clonotype was counted between two and nine times. CDR3 nucleotides: TGTGCCAGCAGCCCGCAGGGTCGGAATCAGCCCCAGCATTTT. Protein: CASSPQGRNQPQHF. V gene TRBV3-1 combines with J gene TRBJ1-5; D perhaps matches TRBD1 (5 bases). V lost 4 bases and J lost 4, with 11 bases in between. From germline, CDR1 is LGHDT and CDR2 YNNKEL (reference sequence). This CDR3 is 14 amino acids long.

The genes are TRBV20-1 and TRBJ2-7; 8 bases are a match to TRBD1. CDR1 is DFQATT, CDR2 SNEGSKA, per germline (reference sequence). The CDR3 spans 13 residues. V shed 6 bases, J shed 4 bases, and the junction held 8 bases outside the gene matches. The CDR3 protein is CSARQGNRYEQYF. CDR3 bases: TGCAGTGCGAGACAGGGGAATAGGTACGAGCAGTACTTC.

The V and J genes are TRBV30 and TRBJ2-6; the D is unclear. The CDR3 covers 13 residues. The germline gives CDR1 GTSNPN, CDR2 SVGIG (reference sequence). The V gene lost 3 bases and the J gene lost 0 bases, with 3 bases spanning the gap. The CDR3, as DNA: TGTGCCTGGAGGGACTCTGGGGCCAACGTCCTGACTTTC. Protein: CAWRDSGANVLTF.

Regarding this clonotype: A much larger clone differs by one base, so this may be a read error. The chain combines TRBV29-1 with TRBJ2-3; D not certain. In germline, CDR1 is SQVTM, CDR2 ANQGSEA. V gave up 8 bases and J gave up 4 bases, with 22 bases separating them. The CDR3 consists of 15 residues. The CDR3 DNA reads TGCAGCAACATCTTCTGGGGAATGGGCGCAGATACGCAGTATTTT. It is translated as CSNIFWGMGADTQYF.

The rearrangement uses TRBV6-1 and TRBJ1-2; D gene uncertain. Germline values: CDR1 MNHNS, CDR2 SASEGT. The CDR3 spans 16 residues. V was trimmed by 3 bases and J by 1 base, leaving 15 bases between them. Written as DNA, the CDR3 is TGTGCCAGCAGTGACCGCACGGGTCTGAATAACTATGGCTACACCTTC. It specifies CASSDRTGLNNYGYTF.

This clonotype was seen a few times. Written as DNA, the CDR3 is TGTGCCAGCTCACCACGAACAGGGGTACCCTACGAGCAGTACTTC. It translates to CASSPRTGVPYEQYF. The chain couples TRBV18 to TRBJ2-7; 7 positions agree with TRBD1. Germline V gene sequence: CDR1 KGHSH, CDR2 LQKENI. This CDR3 spans 15 amino acids. After removal of 1 base from V and 2 bases from J, the junction contained 5 bases not matched to a gene.

This clonotype was seen a handful of times. This CDR3 reads CASSYLEALNYGYTF. CDR3 nucleotides: TGTGCCAGCAGTTACCTGGAGGCGCTTAACTATGGCTACACCTTC. The chain links TRBV28 to TRBJ1-2; D uncertain. Germline V gene lookup returns CDR1 MDHEN and CDR2 SYDVKM. Trimming pared 4 bases from V and 1 base from J, leaving 13 bases between. The CDR3 has 15 amino acids.

V usage is TRBV20-1 and J usage is TRBJ2-4; 9 positions agree with TRBD1. With the DNA end fitting TRBJ2-7 better, the J assignment may be wrong. The CDR3 sequence is 13 residues long. Germline V gene data show CDR1 as DFQATT and CDR2 as SNEGSKA (reference sequence). CDR3 protein: CSVRAGQGSEQYF. DNA of the CDR3: TGCAGTGTACGCGCGGGACAGGGAAGCGAGCAGTACTTC.

This clonotype was observed a handful of times. Here the CDR3 DNA reads TGTGCCACCAGTGACCAAGCCTTTAGCGGGAGTTGGACAGATACGCAGTATTTT. Translated: CATSDQAFSGSWTDTQYF. This chain uses TRBV24-1 with TRBJ2-3, with 9 bases fitting TRBD2. The CDR3 totals 18 residues. The trim removed 4 bases at V and 3 bases at J, leaving 13 bases unmatched. Germline CDR1 is KGHDR and CDR2 is SFDVKD.

In this sample, this clonotype turned up many times. This chain links TRBV7-2 with TRBJ2-7; 11 nucleotides line up with TRBD2. This CDR3 spans 16 amino acids. The V gene end was trimmed by 5 bases and the J gene end by 0 bases; junction bases not matched to a gene: 6. Germline CDR1 reads SGHTA; CDR2 reads FQGNSA. In DNA form, the CDR3 reads TGTGCCAGCAGCCCACGACTAGCGGGGTCCTCCTACGAGCAGTACTTC. It yields the protein CASSPRLAGSSYEQYF.

The V gene is TRBV5-1, the J gene TRBJ2-1, with 10 bases aligning to TRBD1. This CDR3 has 15 residues. The V segment lost 4 bases and the J segment 7 bases; nucleotides outside the gene matches: 8. Looked up from germline, CDR1 is SGHRS and CDR2 is YFSETQ. The CDR3 nucleotides are TGCGCCAGCAGCACTAGACAGGGGGCGCGGAATGAGCAGTTCTTC. Protein: CASSTRQGARNEQFF. Looking up the rest from reference TRBV5-1 and TRBJ2-1 gives the full variable domain: KAGVTQTPRYLIKTRGQQVTLSCSPISGHRSVSWYQQTPGQGLQFLFEYFSETQRNKGNFPGRFSGRQFSNSRSEMNVSTLELGDSALYLCASSTRQGARNEQFFGPGTRLTVL.

The chain uses TRBV7-9 and TRBJ1-1; 7 bases are a match to TRBD1. The CDR3 sequence is 15 residues long. V lost 5 bases, J lost 3 bases, and 9 bases stayed unmatched. Germline CDR1 and CDR2: SEHNR and FQNEAQ (reference sequence). The CDR3 sequence: CASSPGDSTDTEAFF. In nucleotides, the CDR3 is TGTGCCAGCAGCCCCGGGGACAGTACGGACACTGAAGCTTTCTTT.

The rearrangement uses TRBV29-1 and TRBJ1-2; D gene unclear. The ends were cut back, 7 bases at V and 0 bases at J, with 12 bases in the middle. Germline V lookup: CDR1 SQVTM, CDR2 ANQGSEA. The CDR3 contains 13 residues. The CDR3 DNA is TGCAGCGCCCAAGTTAGCCCTAACTATGGCTACACCTTC. This translates into CSAQVSPNYGYTF.

The V call is TRBV30, the J call TRBJ2-5; no definite D call. Trimming took 3 bases from V and 9 from J, leaving 14 bases between them. Per germline, CDR1 GTSNPN and CDR2 SVGIG (reference sequence). This CDR3 has 12 residues. As DNA, the CDR3 is TGTGCCTGGAGCGCCTTGGGTTGGGCCCAGTACTTC. It encodes CAWSALGWAQYF.

This clonotype was recorded a few times. The V and J genes are TRBV27 and TRBJ2-1; TRBD2 agrees at 13 bases. Germline CDR1 reads MNHEY; CDR2 reads SMNVEV (reference sequence). The CDR3 totals 14 residues. The V gene end was trimmed by 11 bases and the J gene end by 5 bases; junction bases not matched to a gene: 6. The CDR3 DNA is TGTGCCGCCGGGGGACTAGCGGGAAACAATGAGCAGTTCTTC. It encodes CAAGGLAGNNEQFF.